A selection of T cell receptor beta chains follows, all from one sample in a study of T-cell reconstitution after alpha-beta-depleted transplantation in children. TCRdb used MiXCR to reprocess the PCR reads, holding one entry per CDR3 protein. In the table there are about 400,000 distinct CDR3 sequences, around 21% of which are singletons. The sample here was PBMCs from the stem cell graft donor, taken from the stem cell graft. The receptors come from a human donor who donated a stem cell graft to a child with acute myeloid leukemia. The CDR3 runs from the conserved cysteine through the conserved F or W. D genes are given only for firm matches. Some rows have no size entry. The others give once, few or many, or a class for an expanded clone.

CDR3 protein: CASSPPDPELFF; CDR3 DNA: TGCGCCAGCAGCCCACCCGACCCGGAGCTGTTTTTT; clone size: few; J gene: TRBJ2-2; V gene: TRBV5-1; D gene: -
CDR3 protein: CASSSTGAYEQYF; CDR3 DNA: TGTGCCAGCAGCTCGACAGGGGCCTACGAGCAGTACTTC; clone size: many; J gene: TRBJ2-7; V gene: TRBV7-9; D gene: TRBD1
CDR3 protein: CASSVQGYTGELFF; CDR3 DNA: TGTGCCAGCAGCGTACAGGGGTACACCGGGGAGCTGTTTTTT; clone size: -; J gene: TRBJ2-2; V gene: TRBV9; D gene: -
CDR3 protein: CATSEAGTTTQFF; CDR3 DNA: TGTGCCACCAGTGAAGCCGGGACAACAACCCAGTTCTTC; clone size: -; J gene: TRBJ2-1; V gene: TRBV24-1; D gene: -
CDR3 protein: CASSQQTGTTYEQYF; CDR3 DNA: TGCGCCAGCAGCCAACAGACAGGGACTACCTACGAGCAGTACTTC; clone size: -; J gene: TRBJ2-7; V gene: TRBV4-1; D gene: -
CDR3 protein: CSVRGQGADQPQHF; CDR3 DNA: TGCAGCGTCCGCGGACAGGGGGCTGATCAGCCCCAGCATTTT; clone size: many; J gene: TRBJ1-5; V gene: TRBV29-1; D gene: TRBD1
CDR3 protein: CSVEGRQGSNEQFF; CDR3 DNA: TGCAGCGTTGAAGGGCGACAGGGTAGCAATGAGCAGTTCTTC; clone size: many; J gene: TRBJ2-1; V gene: TRBV29-1; D gene: TRBD1
CDR3 protein: CASSQGGQGNEQFF; CDR3 DNA: TGCGCCAGCAGCCAGGGGGGACAGGGGAATGAGCAGTTCTTC; clone size: -; J gene: TRBJ2-1; V gene: TRBV4-1; D gene: TRBD1
CDR3 protein: CASSVRDYSYNEQFF; CDR3 DNA: TGCGCCAGCAGCGTCCGGGACTACTCCTACAATGAGCAGTTCTTC; clone size: -; J gene: TRBJ2-1; V gene: TRBV5-1; D gene: TRBD2
CDR3 protein: CASSPGLAAFSYNEQFF; CDR3 DNA: TGTGCCAGCAGTCCGGGACTAGCCGCCTTCTCCTACAATGAGCAGTTCTTC; clone size: once; J gene: TRBJ2-1; V gene: TRBV27; D gene: TRBD2
CDR3 protein: CASRTTGPNTEAFF; CDR3 DNA: TGTGCCAGCAGGACCACCGGACCTAACACTGAAGCTTTCTTT; clone size: -; J gene: TRBJ1-1; V gene: TRBV27; D gene: -
CDR3 protein: CASSSRDRHWELYF; CDR3 DNA: TGTGCCAGCAGCTCGAGGGACAGACATTGGGAGCTGTACTTC; clone size: -; J gene: TRBJ2-7; V gene: TRBV5-6; D gene: TRBD1
CDR3 protein: CSASELYQPQHF; CDR3 DNA: TGCAGTGCTAGTGAGTTGTATCAGCCCCAGCATTTT; clone size: many; J gene: TRBJ1-5; V gene: TRBV20-1; D gene: -
CDR3 protein: CSGGSRGAETQYF; CDR3 DNA: TGCAGCGGGGGAAGCAGGGGCGCGGAGACCCAGTACTTC; clone size: few; J gene: TRBJ2-5; V gene: TRBV29-1; D gene: -
CDR3 protein: CAISPSSANEQFF; CDR3 DNA: TGTGCCATCAGTCCTAGCTCGGCGAATGAGCAGTTCTTC; clone size: -; J gene: TRBJ2-1; V gene: TRBV10-3; D gene: -
CDR3 protein: CASSLALAGAGLDEQFF; CDR3 DNA: TGCGCCAGCAGCTTGGCGCTAGCGGGAGCTGGACTAGATGAGCAGTTCTTC; clone size: few; J gene: TRBJ2-1; V gene: TRBV5-1; D gene: TRBD2
CDR3 protein: CASSIPSGSSYEQYF; CDR3 DNA: TGTGCCAGCAGCATCCCTAGCGGGAGCTCCTACGAGCAGTACTTC; clone size: -; J gene: TRBJ2-7; V gene: TRBV7-2; D gene: TRBD2
CDR3 protein: CASSLDLSSYEQYF; CDR3 DNA: TGTGCCAGCAGCTTAGATCTTAGCTCCTACGAGCAGTACTTC; clone size: many; J gene: TRBJ2-7; V gene: TRBV7-2; D gene: -
CDR3 protein: CASSYSSNPRHEQYF; CDR3 DNA: TGTGCCAGCAGTTACTCGAGTAATCCTCGCCACGAGCAGTACTTC; clone size: -; J gene: TRBJ2-7; V gene: TRBV6-5; D gene: -
CDR3 protein: CSAPDRRGYEQYF; CDR3 DNA: TGCAGTGCTCCAGACCGCCGGGGCTACGAGCAGTACTTC; clone size: few; J gene: TRBJ2-7; V gene: TRBV20-1; D gene: -
CDR3 protein: CSARAAGAGEQYF; CDR3 DNA: TGCAGTGCTAGAGCGGCAGGGGCGGGGGAGCAGTACTTC; clone size: few; J gene: TRBJ2-7; V gene: TRBV20-1; D gene: -
CDR3 protein: CASRQTSVSYNEQFF; CDR3 DNA: TGTGCCAGCAGACAGACTAGCGTGTCCTACAATGAGCAGTTCTTC; clone size: -; J gene: TRBJ2-1; V gene: TRBV7-9; D gene: TRBD2
CDR3 protein: CSGDGGDYGYTF; CDR3 DNA: TGCAGCGGAGACGGTGGGGACTATGGCTACACCTTC; clone size: few; J gene: TRBJ1-2; V gene: TRBV29-1; D gene: -
CDR3 protein: CASSPPQQGYEQYF; CDR3 DNA: TGTGCCAGCAGCCCTCCCCAGCAGGGTTACGAGCAGTACTTC; clone size: -; J gene: TRBJ2-7; V gene: TRBV11-3; D gene: -
CDR3 protein: CASKVNVANTEAFF; CDR3 DNA: TGTGCCAGTAAGGTGAACGTGGCGAACACTGAAGCTTTCTTT; clone size: few; J gene: TRBJ1-1; V gene: TRBV19; D gene: -
CDR3 protein: CSVVPGQGGDTQYF; CDR3 DNA: TGCAGCGTTGTTCCGGGACAGGGTGGAGATACGCAGTATTTT; clone size: many; J gene: TRBJ2-3; V gene: TRBV29-1; D gene: TRBD1
CDR3 protein: CASSFGQGGVGSPLHF; CDR3 DNA: TGTGCCAGCAGTTTCGGACAGGGTGGAGTAGGTTCACCCCTCCACTTT; clone size: -; J gene: TRBJ1-6; V gene: TRBV12-3/TRBV12-4; D gene: TRBD1
CDR3 protein: CASSLEPGTDAYEQYF; CDR3 DNA: TGCGCCAGCAGCTTGGAACCGGGGACGGATGCCTACGAGCAGTACTTC; clone size: few; J gene: TRBJ2-7; V gene: TRBV5-1; D gene: -
CDR3 protein: CSAAGLTGKTDTQYF; CDR3 DNA: TGCAGTGCTGCAGGACTAACGGGGAAGACAGATACGCAGTATTTT; clone size: few; J gene: TRBJ2-3; V gene: TRBV20-1; D gene: -
CDR3 protein: CASSYSSWGEQFF; CDR3 DNA: TGTGCCAGCAGCTACTCATCATGGGGTGAGCAGTTCTTC; clone size: -; J gene: TRBJ2-1; V gene: TRBV9; D gene: -
CDR3 protein: CASSQDKGVWQAVRYTF; CDR3 DNA: TGCGCCAGCAGCCAAGATAAGGGTGTCTGGCAGGCTGTTCGCTACACCTTC; clone size: few; J gene: TRBJ1-2; V gene: TRBV4-3; D gene: -
CDR3 protein: CASSMDRGLSYSGANVLTF; CDR3 DNA: TGTGCCAGCAGTATGGACAGGGGCTTATCATACTCTGGGGCCAACGTCCTGACTTTC; clone size: -; J gene: TRBJ2-6; V gene: TRBV2; D gene: TRBD1
CDR3 protein: CASSDGTQQYF; CDR3 DNA: TGTGCCAGCAGTGATGGGACCCAGCAGTACTTC; clone size: few; J gene: TRBJ2-7; V gene: TRBV12-3/TRBV12-4; D gene: -
CDR3 protein: CASSQGLAGVTYEQYF; CDR3 DNA: TGCGCCAGCAGCCAAGGACTAGCGGGCGTCACCTACGAGCAGTACTTC; clone size: many; J gene: TRBJ2-7; V gene: TRBV4-3; D gene: TRBD2
CDR3 protein: CSASETTYNEQFF; CDR3 DNA: TGCAGTGCTAGCGAGACAACCTACAATGAGCAGTTCTTC; clone size: -; J gene: TRBJ2-1; V gene: TRBV20-1; D gene: -
CDR3 protein: CSVEDSSNEQFF; CDR3 DNA: TGCAGCGTTGAAGATAGCTCCAATGAGCAGTTCTTC; clone size: -; J gene: TRBJ2-1; V gene: TRBV29-1; D gene: -
CDR3 protein: CSARQGPHRAFF; CDR3 DNA: TGCAGTGCCCGACAGGGGCCCCATCGGGCTTTCTTT; clone size: -; J gene: TRBJ1-1; V gene: TRBV20-1; D gene: TRBD1
CDR3 protein: CATTGQSYEQYF; CDR3 DNA: TGTGCCACCACTGGACAGTCCTACGAGCAGTACTTC; clone size: -; J gene: TRBJ2-7; V gene: TRBV6-5; D gene: -
CDR3 protein: CASSLILPGANTEAFF; CDR3 DNA: TGTGCCAGCAGCTTGATACTCCCGGGCGCGAACACTGAAGCTTTCTTT; clone size: -; J gene: TRBJ1-1; V gene: TRBV5-5; D gene: -
CDR3 protein: CASTRSTGRSSGANVLTF; CDR3 DNA: TGTGCCAGCACCCGTTCGACAGGGAGAAGTTCTGGGGCCAACGTCCTGACTTTC; clone size: many; J gene: TRBJ2-6; V gene: TRBV5-6; D gene: TRBD1